One sample yielded the 17 T cell receptor beta chains listed below, sequenced in a study of Graves' ophthalmopathy and Graves' hyperthyroidism. RNA transcripts were the template, and TCR beta CDR3 regions were amplified from them. HTBI-primed RT-PCR formed the first round, and a multiplex PCR formed the second. Via MiXCR, TCRdb re-called the multiplex PCR reads, giving one row per CDR3 protein. The sample yields some 25,000 distinct CDR3 sequences, 45% to 60% seen once. Material for sequencing was peripheral blood. These receptors were collected from an adult woman with stable Graves' hyperthyroidism.

This clonotype showed up many times. The chain has TRBV4-1 and TRBJ2-7, with 16 bases matching TRBD2. V lost 7 bases, J lost 5 bases, and 5 bases stayed unmatched. Germline CDR1 reads MGHRA; CDR2 reads YSYEKL. The CDR3 runs to 15 residues. The CDR3 spells CASKGTSGRVDEQYF. The CDR3 DNA sequence: TGCGCCAGCAAGGGGACTAGCGGGAGGGTCGACGAGCAGTACTTC.

This clonotype was seen more than once but under ten times. The genes are TRBV7-9 and TRBJ2-5, with D possibly TRBD2 on 5 matching bases. The CDR3 totals 14 residues. The germline CDR1 and CDR2 sequences are SEHNR and FQNEAQ (reference sequence). The V end was cut by 5 bases, the J end by 4 bases, with 14 bases between. The CDR3 sequence: CASSRVLEGETQYF. For the CDR3, the DNA is TGTGCCAGCAGCCGAGTGCTAGAGGGAGAGACCCAGTACTTC.

This clonotype ranks as medium-sized. J is TRBJ1-4 and V is TRBV24-1; the D gene is possibly TRBD1 (6 bases). The ends were cut back, 6 bases at V and 7 bases at J, with 11 bases in the middle. The CDR3 runs 13 residues. From germline, CDR1 is KGHDR and CDR2 SFDVKD. The CDR3 DNA reads TGTGCCACCAGTCAGGGGATAGGTGAAAAACTGTTTTTT. Its translation: CATSQGIGEKLFF.

This clonotype was found many times. The genes are TRBV4-2 and TRBJ2-7; 10 bases fit TRBD1. CDR1 and CDR2 from the germline V gene are LGHNA and YNFKEQ. This CDR3 contains 15 residues. The junction had 3 bases not matched to a gene; V was cut back by 1 base and J by 3 bases. This CDR3 is CASSQATGGSYEQYF. The CDR3 nucleotides read TGTGCCAGCAGCCAAGCGACAGGGGGCAGCTACGAGCAGTACTTC.

The chain recombines TRBV20-1 with TRBJ2-3, with 12 positions matching TRBD2. The CDR3 extends over 15 amino acids. Trimming cost V 5 bases and J 4 bases; bases outside gene matches: 7. Germline CDR1 is DFQATT and CDR2 is SNEGSKA (reference sequence). The DNA of the CDR3 is TGCAGTGCTCAGACTAGCGGGAGTGTAGCAGATACGCAGTATTTT. Translated: CSAQTSGSVADTQYF.

By its share, this clonotype is medium-sized. The gene calls are TRBV20-1 and TRBJ2-1; 14 bases are a match to TRBD2. CDR3 size: 16 residues. Germline V gives CDR1 DFQATT, CDR2 SNEGSKA (reference sequence). V dropped 2 bases and J dropped 7; count of bases not matched to a gene: 7. The CDR3 region has the DNA TGCAGTGCTAGAAGCATAGGACTAGCGGGAGGTAATGAGCAGTTCTTC. This sequence encodes CSARSIGLAGGNEQFF.

In its sample, this clonotype was seen many times. This chain connects TRBV12-3 or TRBV12-4 to TRBJ2-7; weak D call: TRBD2 (6 bases). V dropped 3 bases and J dropped 2 bases, with 17 bases sitting between them. This CDR3 has 16 residues. The CDR3 is CASSLGPNGGAYEQYF. The CDR3 DNA reads TGTGCCAGCAGTTTGGGGCCAAACGGGGGTGCCTACGAGCAGTACTTC.

The V gene is TRBV5-6, the J gene TRBJ2-5, with D possibly being TRBD2 (5 bases). Per germline, CDR1 SGHDT and CDR2 YYEEEE. CDR3 length: 14 residues. The ends were cut back, 4 bases at V and 3 bases at J, with 13 bases in the middle. Here the CDR3 reads CASSARGLEETQYF. The CDR3 region has the DNA TGTGCCAGCAGCGCCAGAGGGTTGGAAGAGACCCAGTACTTC.

This clonotype was seen ten or more times. The chain uses TRBV5-8 and TRBJ1-4; D unresolved. V was cut by 4 bases and J by 0 bases, with 10 bases left in between. Germline CDR1 and CDR2: SGHTS and YDEGEE. The CDR3 contains 15 residues. Written as DNA, the CDR3 is TGTGCCAGCAGCCGGGCGGCGGCAACTAATGAAAAACTGTTTTTT. Translated, it gives CASSRAAATNEKLFF.

The chain links TRBV2 to TRBJ1-4; possibly TRBD1 for D (5 bases). The CDR3 runs 15 residues. Trimming removed 0 bases from V and 5 bases from J, with 10 bases in between. Per germline, CDR1 SNHLY and CDR2 FYNNEI. As DNA, the CDR3 is TGTGCCAGCAGTGAAGCGCGGGGGGGAAATGAAAAACTGTTTTTT. Amino acid sequence: CASSEARGGNEKLFF.

The genes are TRBV16 and TRBJ2-1; possibly TRBD2 for D (5 bases). Germline V CDR1 and CDR2: KGHSY, FQNENV. Trimming took off 5 bases at V and 0 bases at J, with 5 bases between the two ends. The CDR3 runs to 13 residues. The CDR3: CASSGSSYNEQFF. The CDR3 nucleotides read TGTGCCAGCAGCGGGAGCTCCTACAATGAGCAGTTCTTC. Looking up the rest from reference TRBV16 and TRBJ2-1 gives the full variable domain: GEEVAQTPKHLVRGEGQKAKLYCAPIKGHSYVFWYQQVLKNEFKFLISFQNENVFDETGMPKERFSAKCLPNSPCSLEIQATKLEDSAVYFCASSGSSYNEQFFGPGTRLTVL.

By share, this clonotype counts as medium-sized. J is TRBJ1-5 and V is TRBV2; D gene uncertain. V lost 0 bases, J lost 9 bases, and 6 bases lay in between. The CDR3 consists of 12 residues. CDR1 and CDR2 from the germline V gene are SNHLY and FYNNEI. The CDR3 sequence is CASSEAQLPQHF. As DNA, the CDR3 is TGTGCCAGCAGTGAAGCCCAGTTGCCCCAGCATTTT. The full variable domain, rest sourced from reference TRBV2 and TRBJ1-5, is EPEVTQTPSHQVTQMGQEVILRCVPISNHLYFYWYRQILGQKVEFLVSFYNNEISEKSEIFDDQFSVERPDGSNFTLKIRSTKLEDSAMYFCASSEAQLPQHFGDGTRLSIL.

At least ten counts were recorded for this clonotype. The rearrangement uses TRBV27 and TRBJ1-2, with D uncertain. The CDR3 runs to 15 residues. Trimming left V 5 bases short and J 0 bases short, with 13 bases between. Germline loops: CDR1 MNHEY, CDR2 SMNVEV (reference sequence). The CDR3 spells CASSARTPANYGYTF. The DNA of the CDR3 is TGTGCCAGCAGTGCGCGGACGCCGGCTAACTATGGCTACACCTTC.

Notes on this clonotype: It may be a read error: a sequence one base away is much more abundant. The rearrangement uses TRBV27 and TRBJ2-7; D uncertain. Trimming removed 3 bases at V and 2 bases at J, with 11 bases between. Per germline, CDR1 MNHEY and CDR2 SMNVEV (reference sequence). There are 14 residues in the CDR3. CDR3 in DNA: TGTGCCAGCAGTTTCGCGCGAGCCGCCTACGAGCAGTACTTC. Residues: CASSFARAAYEQYF.

The J gene is TRBJ2-1, the V gene TRBV6-1, with TRBD2 matching 15 bases. The length of the CDR3 is 15 residues. Germline assignment: CDR1 MNHNS and CDR2 SASEGT. The V and J ends lost 6 bases and 4 bases, in that order; junction bases with no gene match: 1. Here the CDR3 DNA reads TGTGCCAGCAGCGGACTAGCGGGAGGGTACAATGAGCAGTTCTTC. As protein: CASSGLAGGYNEQFF.

The table lists this clonotype with many counts. V and J are TRBV28 and TRBJ2-3; D might be TRBD2 (6 bases). The CDR3 covers 15 residues. Germline CDR1 reads MDHEN; CDR2 reads SYDVKM. Trimming left V 7 bases short and J 6 bases short, with 20 bases between. CDR3 DNA sequence: TGTGCCAGCAACCAAACCCCACTAGCTGATGATACGCAGTATTTT. Amino acid sequence: CASNQTPLADDTQYF.

A note on this clonotype: The conserved closing phenylalanine or tryptophan is absent in this CDR3, likely reflecting a read error. The DNA is omitted, as the CDR3 cannot be located on it reliably, and the CDR3 follows TCRdb's listing. V usage is TRBV12-3 or TRBV12-4 and J usage is TRBJ2-7; the D call of TRBD2 is as the table states it, not checked on the DNA. With termini counted, the CDR3 has 12 amino acids. This CDR3 reads CASSSGTSGKNT.